This T cell receptor (beta chain) was sequenced during a study of blood T cells in healthy people across ages (dated by TCRdb to the mid-2010s). Broadly, across the study: In model experiments, roughly one uniquely barcoded TCR beta cDNA molecule per two T cells was captured by template switching. Donors of different ages were randomly distributed across sequencing lanes to avoid experimental bias. The donors were divided into four age groups: young (average roughly 15 years), middle-aged (almost 40), aged (about 62) and long-lived (about 80). Using the same blood draw, the study looked at two additional independent replicas of 1 million unique cDNA reads for two donors, one aged 18 to 30 and the other aged 80 or older. Age-related changes in TCR beta repertoire diversity were measured in the study by deep sequencing normalized with unique cDNA molecular identifiers.

The protocol used for the library was 5' RACE. TCRdb records Illumina HiSeq 2500 as the sequencer. A second PCR of roughly 6 to 12 cycles was performed with a sample-barcoded 5' primer and a J-beta primer mix. Each TCR beta cDNA molecule received a unique molecular identifier from a template-switch 5' adaptor carrying 12 random nucleotides. At least 3 million CDR3-containing paired-end reads were obtained from each sample. All of the RNA was converted into first-strand cDNA using the Mint cDNA synthesis kit, with a TRBC-specific oligonucleotide serving as the primer. Following uracil-DNA glycosylase treatment, all cDNA underwent a first 18-cycle PCR with the universal primers M1SS and BC2_uni_R. Turning to the authors' computational methods: Normalization of each sample was performed by random selection of 1 million high-quality reads, each carrying a distinct molecular identifier. Reads with shared molecular identifiers were discarded instead of being binned into consensus sequences. MiTCR, run with a Q25 quality threshold and the strictest error-elimination algorithm, handled CDR3 identification, clonotype clustering and error correction. A nonparametric unseen species model with Euler transformation was used to estimate lower-bound total TCR beta diversity. TCRdb's own reprocessing of the public reads used fastp at Q25 and MiXCR and kept productive beta chains. Entries are consolidated by CDR3 protein sequence, retaining the most common genes and DNA. These V and J calls originate from TCRdb's pipeline instead of the authors' own analysis. The sample table holds around 800,000 distinct CDR3 sequences, of which roughly 50% were seen once. Approximately 41% of the sample goes to the ten largest clones.

Donors were 40 or so systemically healthy Caucasian individuals from Russia aged roughly 6 to 100 years. About 9.8 milliliters of peripheral blood were drawn from each donor into EDTA-treated Vacutainer tubes. Ficoll-Paque density-gradient centrifugation was used to isolate PBMCs, with at least 7 million per sample. Total RNA was extracted from PBMCs with Trizol reagent, with at least 5 micrograms obtained per sample. The percentages of naive CD45RAhigh/CD27high T cells were determined by flow cytometry on a PBMC aliquot from every donor. The investigation overall reported the following: The percentage of naive T cells measured by flow cytometry correlated strongly with observed TCR beta diversity. The long-lived group showed more naive CD4+ T cells, fewer expanded clones and increased TCR diversity than the aged group, suggesting age selection. Because the CMV infection status of the donors was unknown, age-related changes in expanded clonotypes may potentially have been confounded. Estimates of total diversity based on one million sequenced T cells were considered lower bounds and underestimates. As age increased, observed TCR beta diversity per million T cells dropped in a roughly linear way, and a significant reduction was already evident by age around 41. Since profiling was done on bulk unsorted PBMCs, naive and antigen-experienced compartments could not be conclusively compared.

Based on the germline V gene, the CDR1 and CDR2 sequences are ENHRY and SYGVKD. After removal of 6 bases from V and 4 bases from J, the junction retains 1 base not matched to a gene. The CDR3 measures 13 amino acids from cysteine to phenylalanine. The read is trimmed to its CDR3 DNA, 39 bases read in frame from base 1. On this clonotype itself: Its recognized antigen is unknown. Per-base quality was not reported, and no clone a single base away is much larger than it.

The chain joins TRBV10-3 to TRBJ2-5; the central 11 bases match TRBD2. Sequenced material: blood. The receptor was derived from a man aged 80 or over in good health. The base sequence is TGTGCCATCAGAGGGACTAGCGGAGAGACCCAGTACTTC. Its translation is CAIRGTSGETQYF.